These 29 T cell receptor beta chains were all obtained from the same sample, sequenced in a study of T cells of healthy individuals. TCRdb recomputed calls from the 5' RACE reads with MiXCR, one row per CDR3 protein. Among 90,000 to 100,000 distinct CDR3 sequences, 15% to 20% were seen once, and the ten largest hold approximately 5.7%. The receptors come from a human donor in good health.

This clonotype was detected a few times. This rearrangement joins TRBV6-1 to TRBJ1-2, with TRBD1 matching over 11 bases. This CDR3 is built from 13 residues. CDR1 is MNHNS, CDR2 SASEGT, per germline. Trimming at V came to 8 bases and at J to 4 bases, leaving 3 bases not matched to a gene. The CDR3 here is CASADRGLYGYTF. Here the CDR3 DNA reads TGTGCCAGCGCGGACAGGGGGCTCTATGGCTACACCTTC.

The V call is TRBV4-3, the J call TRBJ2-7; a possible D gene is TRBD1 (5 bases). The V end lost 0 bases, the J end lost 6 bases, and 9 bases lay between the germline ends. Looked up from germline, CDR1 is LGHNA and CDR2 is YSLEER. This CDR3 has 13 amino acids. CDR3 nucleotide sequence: TGCGCCAGCAGCCAAGACAGGGTCCGCGAGCAGTACTTC. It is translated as CASSQDRVREQYF.

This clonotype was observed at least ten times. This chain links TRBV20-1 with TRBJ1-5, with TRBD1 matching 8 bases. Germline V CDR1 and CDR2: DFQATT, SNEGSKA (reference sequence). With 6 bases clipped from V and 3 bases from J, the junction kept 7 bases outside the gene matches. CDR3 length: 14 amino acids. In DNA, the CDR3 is TGCAGTGCCCCCCCAGGGGGCAACAATCAGCCCCAGCATTTT. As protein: CSAPPGGNNQPQHF.

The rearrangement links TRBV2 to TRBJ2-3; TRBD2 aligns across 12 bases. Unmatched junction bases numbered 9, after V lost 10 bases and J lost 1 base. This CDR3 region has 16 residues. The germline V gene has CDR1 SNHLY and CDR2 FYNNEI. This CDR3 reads CATDTRTSGGTDTQYF. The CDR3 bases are TGTGCCACCGATACTCGGACTAGCGGGGGCACAGATACGCAGTATTTT. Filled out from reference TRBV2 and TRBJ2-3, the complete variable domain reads EPEVTQTPSHQVTQMGQEVILRCVPISNHLYFYWYRQILGQKVEFLVSFYNNEISEKSEIFDDQFSVERPDGSNFTLKIRSTKLEDSAMYFCATDTRTSGGTDTQYFGPGTRLTVL.

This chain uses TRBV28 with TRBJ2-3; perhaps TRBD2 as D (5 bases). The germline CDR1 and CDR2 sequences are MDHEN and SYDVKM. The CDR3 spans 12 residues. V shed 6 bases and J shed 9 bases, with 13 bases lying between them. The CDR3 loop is CASSLPDYTQYF. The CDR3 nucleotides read TGTGCCAGCAGCCTGCCCGACTACACGCAGTATTTT.

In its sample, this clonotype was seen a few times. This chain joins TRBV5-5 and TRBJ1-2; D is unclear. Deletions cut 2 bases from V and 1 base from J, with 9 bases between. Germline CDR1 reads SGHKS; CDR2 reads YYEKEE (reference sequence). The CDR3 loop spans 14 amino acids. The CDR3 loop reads CASSFAGNNYGYTF. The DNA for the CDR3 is TGTGCCAGCAGCTTTGCAGGCAATAACTATGGCTACACCTTC.

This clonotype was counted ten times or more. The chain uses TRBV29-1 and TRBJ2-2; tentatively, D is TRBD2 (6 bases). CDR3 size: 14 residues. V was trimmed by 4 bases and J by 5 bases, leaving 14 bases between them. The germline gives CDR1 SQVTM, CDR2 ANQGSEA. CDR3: CSVVPGVGTGELFF. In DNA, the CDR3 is TGCAGCGTTGTGCCGGGGGTTGGGACCGGGGAGCTGTTTTTT.

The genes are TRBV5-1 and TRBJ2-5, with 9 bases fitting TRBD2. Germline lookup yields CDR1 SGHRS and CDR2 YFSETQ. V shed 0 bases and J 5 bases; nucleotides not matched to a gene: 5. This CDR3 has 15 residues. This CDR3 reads CASSLGLAGEETQYF. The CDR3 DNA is TGCGCCAGCAGCTTGGGATTAGCGGGGGAGGAGACCCAGTACTTC.

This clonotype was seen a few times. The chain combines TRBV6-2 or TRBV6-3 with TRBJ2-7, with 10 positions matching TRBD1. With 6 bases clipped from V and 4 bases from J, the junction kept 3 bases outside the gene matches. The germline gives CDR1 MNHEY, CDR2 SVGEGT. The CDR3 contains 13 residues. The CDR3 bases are TGTGCCAGCAGCCAGGACAGGGGGTACGAGCAGTACTTC. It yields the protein CASSQDRGYEQYF.

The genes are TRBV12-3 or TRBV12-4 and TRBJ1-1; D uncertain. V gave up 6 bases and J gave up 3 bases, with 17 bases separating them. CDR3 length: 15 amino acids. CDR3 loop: CASSQTAGRDTEAFF. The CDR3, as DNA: TGTGCCAGCAGCCAGACGGCAGGAAGGGACACTGAAGCTTTCTTT.

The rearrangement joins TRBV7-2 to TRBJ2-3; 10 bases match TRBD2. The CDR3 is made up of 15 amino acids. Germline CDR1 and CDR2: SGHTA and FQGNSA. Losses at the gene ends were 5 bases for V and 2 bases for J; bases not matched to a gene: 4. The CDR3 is CASSPTSGATDTQYF. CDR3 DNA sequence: TGTGCCAGCAGCCCAACTAGCGGGGCCACAGATACGCAGTATTTT.

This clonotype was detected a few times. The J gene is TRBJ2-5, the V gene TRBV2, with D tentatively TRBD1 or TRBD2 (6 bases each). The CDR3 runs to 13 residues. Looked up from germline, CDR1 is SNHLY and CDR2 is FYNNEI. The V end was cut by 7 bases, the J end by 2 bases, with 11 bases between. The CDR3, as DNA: TGTGCCAGCACCCGGGGGCGACAAGAGACCCAGTACTTC. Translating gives CASTRGRQETQYF.

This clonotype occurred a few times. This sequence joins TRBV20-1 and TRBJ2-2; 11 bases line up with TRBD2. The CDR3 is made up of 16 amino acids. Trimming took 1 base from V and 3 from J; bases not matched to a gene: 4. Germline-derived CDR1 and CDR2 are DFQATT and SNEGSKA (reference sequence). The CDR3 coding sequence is TGCAGTGCTAGAGGGGGACTAGCGGAGTACACCGGGGAGCTGTTTTTT. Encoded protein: CSARGGLAEYTGELFF.

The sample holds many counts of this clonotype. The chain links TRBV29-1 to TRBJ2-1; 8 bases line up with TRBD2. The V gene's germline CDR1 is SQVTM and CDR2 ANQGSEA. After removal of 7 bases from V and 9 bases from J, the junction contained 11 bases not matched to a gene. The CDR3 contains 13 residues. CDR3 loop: CSARAGGSGEQFF. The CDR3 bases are TGCAGCGCAAGGGCGGGAGGTTCCGGTGAGCAGTTCTTC.

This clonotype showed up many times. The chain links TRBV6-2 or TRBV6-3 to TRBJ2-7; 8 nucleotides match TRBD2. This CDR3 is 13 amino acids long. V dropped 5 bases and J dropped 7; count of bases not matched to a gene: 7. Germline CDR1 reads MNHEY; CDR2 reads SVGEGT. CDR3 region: CASSDGTSREQYF. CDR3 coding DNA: TGTGCCAGCAGTGACGGGACTAGTAGAGAGCAGTACTTC.

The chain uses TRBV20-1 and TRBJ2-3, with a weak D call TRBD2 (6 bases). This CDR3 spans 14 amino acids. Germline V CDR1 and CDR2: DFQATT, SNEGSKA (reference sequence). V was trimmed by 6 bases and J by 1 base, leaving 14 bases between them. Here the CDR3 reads CSAGTSFGTDTQYF. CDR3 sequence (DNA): TGCAGTGCGGGAACTAGCTTTGGCACAGATACGCAGTATTTT.

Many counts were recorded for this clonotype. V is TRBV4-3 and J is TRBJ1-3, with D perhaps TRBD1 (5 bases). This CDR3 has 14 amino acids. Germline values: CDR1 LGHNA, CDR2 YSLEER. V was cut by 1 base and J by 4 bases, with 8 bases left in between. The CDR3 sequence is CASSQGGAGNTIYF. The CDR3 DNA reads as TGCGCCAGCAGCCAAGGAGGGGCGGGAAACACCATATATTTT.

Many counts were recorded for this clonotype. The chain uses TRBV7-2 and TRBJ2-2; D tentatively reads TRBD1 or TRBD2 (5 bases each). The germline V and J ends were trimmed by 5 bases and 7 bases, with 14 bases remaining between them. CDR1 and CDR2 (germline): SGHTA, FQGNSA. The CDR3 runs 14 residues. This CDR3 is CASSRGAVDGELFF. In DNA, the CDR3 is TGTGCCAGCAGCCGGGGCGCAGTGGACGGGGAGCTGTTTTTT.

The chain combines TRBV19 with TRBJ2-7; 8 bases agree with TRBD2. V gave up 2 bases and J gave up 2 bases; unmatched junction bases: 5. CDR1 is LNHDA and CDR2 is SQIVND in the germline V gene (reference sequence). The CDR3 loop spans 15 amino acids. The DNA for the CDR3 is TGTGCCAGTAGTATATCGGATAGCGGGACCTACGAGCAGTACTTC. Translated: CASSISDSGTYEQYF.

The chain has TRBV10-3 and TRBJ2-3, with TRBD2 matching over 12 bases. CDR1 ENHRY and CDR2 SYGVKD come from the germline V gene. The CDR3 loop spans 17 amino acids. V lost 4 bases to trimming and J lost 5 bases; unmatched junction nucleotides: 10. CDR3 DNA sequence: TGTGCCATCAGTGGGTTCGGGACTAGCGGGCTCGGAGATACGCAGTATTTT. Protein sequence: CAISGFGTSGLGDTQYF.

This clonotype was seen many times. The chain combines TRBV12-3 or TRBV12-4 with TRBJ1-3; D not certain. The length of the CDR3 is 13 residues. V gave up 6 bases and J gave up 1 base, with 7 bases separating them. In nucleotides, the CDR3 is TGTGCCAGCAGCCTTAAGTCTGGAAACACCATATATTTT. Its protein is CASSLKSGNTIYF.

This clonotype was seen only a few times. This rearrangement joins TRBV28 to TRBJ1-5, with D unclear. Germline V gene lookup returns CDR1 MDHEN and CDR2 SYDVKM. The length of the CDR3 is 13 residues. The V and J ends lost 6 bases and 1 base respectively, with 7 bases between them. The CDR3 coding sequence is TGTGCCAGCAGGGAGAGGAGCAATCAGCCCCAGCATTTT. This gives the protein CASRERSNQPQHF.

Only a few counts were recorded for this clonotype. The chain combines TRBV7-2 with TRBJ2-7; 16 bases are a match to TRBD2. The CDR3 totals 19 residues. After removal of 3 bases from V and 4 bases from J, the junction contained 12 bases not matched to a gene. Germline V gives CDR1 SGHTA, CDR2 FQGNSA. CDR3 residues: CASSFLPSGTSGRGYEQYF. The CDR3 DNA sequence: TGTGCCAGCAGCTTCTTACCCTCGGGGACTAGCGGGAGGGGATACGAGCAGTACTTC.

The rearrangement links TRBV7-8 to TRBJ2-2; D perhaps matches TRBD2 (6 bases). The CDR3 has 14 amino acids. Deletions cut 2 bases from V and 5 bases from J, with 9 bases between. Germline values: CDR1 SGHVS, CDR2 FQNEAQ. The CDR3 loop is CASSLTLATGELFF. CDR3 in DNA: TGTGCCAGCAGCTTAACTCTAGCGACCGGGGAGCTGTTTTTT.

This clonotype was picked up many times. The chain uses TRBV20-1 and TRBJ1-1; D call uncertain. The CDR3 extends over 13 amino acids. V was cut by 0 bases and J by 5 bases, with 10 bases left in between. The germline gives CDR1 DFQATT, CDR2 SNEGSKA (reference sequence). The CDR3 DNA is TGCAGTGCTAGAGAGGACCTGCTGACTGAAGCTTTCTTT. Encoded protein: CSAREDLLTEAFF.

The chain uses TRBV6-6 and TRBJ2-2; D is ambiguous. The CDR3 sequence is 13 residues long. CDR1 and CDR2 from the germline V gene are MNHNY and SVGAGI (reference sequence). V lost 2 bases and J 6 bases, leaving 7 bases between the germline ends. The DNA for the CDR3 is TGTGCCAGCAGTTACCAGTGGGCCGGGGAGCTGTTTTTT. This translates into CASSYQWAGELFF.

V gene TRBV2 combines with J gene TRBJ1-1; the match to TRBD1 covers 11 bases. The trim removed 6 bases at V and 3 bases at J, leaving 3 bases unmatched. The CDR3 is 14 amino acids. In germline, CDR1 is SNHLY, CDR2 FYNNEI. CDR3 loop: CASSGQGAHTEAFF. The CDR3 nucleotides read TGTGCCAGCAGCGGACAGGGGGCCCACACTGAAGCTTTCTTT.

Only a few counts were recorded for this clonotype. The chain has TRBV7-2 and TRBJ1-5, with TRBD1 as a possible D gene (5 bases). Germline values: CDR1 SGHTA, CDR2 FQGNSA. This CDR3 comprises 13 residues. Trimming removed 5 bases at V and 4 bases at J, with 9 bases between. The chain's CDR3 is CASSNRGNQPQHF. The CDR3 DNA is TGTGCCAGCAGCAATCGGGGGAATCAGCCCCAGCATTTT.

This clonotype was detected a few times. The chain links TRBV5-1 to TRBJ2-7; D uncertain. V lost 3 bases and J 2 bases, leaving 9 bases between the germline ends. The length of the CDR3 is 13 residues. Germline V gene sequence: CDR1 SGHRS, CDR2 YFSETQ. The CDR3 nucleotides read TGCGCCAGCAGCTCTCTAGTCCCCTACGAGCAGTACTTC. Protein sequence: CASSSLVPYEQYF. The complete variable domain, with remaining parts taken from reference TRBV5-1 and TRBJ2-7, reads KAGVTQTPRYLIKTRGQQVTLSCSPISGHRSVSWYQQTPGQGLQFLFEYFSETQRNKGNFPGRFSGRQFSNSRSEMNVSTLELGDSALYLCASSSLVPYEQYFGPGTRLTVT.